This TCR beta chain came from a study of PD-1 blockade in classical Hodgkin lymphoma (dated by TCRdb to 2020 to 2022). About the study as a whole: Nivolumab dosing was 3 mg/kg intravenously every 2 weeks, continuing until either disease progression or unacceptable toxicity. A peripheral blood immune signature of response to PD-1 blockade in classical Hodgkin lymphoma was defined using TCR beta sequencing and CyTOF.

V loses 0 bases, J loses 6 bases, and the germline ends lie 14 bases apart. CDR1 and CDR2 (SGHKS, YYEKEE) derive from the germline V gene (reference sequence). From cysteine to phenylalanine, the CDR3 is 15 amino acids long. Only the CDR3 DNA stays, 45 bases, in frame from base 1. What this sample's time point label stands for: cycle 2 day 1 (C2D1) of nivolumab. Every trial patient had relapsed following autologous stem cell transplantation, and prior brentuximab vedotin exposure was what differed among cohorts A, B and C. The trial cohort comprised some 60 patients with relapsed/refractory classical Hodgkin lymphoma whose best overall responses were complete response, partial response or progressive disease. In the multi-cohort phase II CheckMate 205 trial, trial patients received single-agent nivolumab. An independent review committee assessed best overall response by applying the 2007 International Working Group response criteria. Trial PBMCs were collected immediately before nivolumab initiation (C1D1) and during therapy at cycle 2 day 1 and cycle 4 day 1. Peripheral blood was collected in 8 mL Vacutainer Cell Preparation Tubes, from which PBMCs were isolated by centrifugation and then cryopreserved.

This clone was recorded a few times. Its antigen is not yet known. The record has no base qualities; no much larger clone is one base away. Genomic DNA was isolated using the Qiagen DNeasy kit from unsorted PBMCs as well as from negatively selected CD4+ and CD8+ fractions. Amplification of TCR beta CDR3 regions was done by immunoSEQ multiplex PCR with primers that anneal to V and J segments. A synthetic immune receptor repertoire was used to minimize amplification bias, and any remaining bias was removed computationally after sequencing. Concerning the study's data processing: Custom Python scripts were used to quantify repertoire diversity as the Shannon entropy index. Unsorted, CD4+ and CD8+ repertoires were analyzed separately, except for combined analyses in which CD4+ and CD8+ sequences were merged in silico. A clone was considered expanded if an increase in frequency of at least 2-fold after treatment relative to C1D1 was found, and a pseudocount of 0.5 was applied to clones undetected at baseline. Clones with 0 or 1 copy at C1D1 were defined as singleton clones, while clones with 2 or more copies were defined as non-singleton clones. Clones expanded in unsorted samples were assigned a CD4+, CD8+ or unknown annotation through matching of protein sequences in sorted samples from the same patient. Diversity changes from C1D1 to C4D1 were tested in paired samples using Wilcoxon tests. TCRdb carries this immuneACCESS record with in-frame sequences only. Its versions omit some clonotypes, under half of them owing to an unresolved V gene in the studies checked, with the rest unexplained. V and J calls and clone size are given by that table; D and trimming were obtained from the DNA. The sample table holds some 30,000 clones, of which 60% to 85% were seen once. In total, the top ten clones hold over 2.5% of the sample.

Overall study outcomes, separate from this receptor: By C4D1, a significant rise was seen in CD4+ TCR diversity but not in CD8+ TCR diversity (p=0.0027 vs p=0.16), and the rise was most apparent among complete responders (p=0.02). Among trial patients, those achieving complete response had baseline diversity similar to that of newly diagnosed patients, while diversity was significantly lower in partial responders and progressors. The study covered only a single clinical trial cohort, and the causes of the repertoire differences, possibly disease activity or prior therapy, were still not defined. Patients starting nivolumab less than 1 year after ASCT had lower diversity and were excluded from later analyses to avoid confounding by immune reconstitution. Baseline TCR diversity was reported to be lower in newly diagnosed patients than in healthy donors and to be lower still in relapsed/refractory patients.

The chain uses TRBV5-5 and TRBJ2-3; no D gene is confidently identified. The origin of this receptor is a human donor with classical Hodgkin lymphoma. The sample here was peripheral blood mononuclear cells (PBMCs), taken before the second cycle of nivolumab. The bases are TGTGCCAGCAGCTTGGAGTATCGTCCTTGGGATACGCAGTATTTT. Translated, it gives CASSLEYRPWDTQYF.